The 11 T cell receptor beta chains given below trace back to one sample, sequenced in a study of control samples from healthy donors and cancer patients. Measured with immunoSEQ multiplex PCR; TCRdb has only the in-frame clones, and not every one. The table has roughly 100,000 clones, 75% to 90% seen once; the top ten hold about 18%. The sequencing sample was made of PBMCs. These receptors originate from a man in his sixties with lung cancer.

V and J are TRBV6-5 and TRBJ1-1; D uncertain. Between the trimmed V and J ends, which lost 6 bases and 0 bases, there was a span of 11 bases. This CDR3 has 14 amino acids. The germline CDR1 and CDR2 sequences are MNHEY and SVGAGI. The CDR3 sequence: CASSLHGMNTEAFF. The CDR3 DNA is TGTGCCAGCAGCTTGCACGGGATGAACACTGAAGCTTTCTTT.

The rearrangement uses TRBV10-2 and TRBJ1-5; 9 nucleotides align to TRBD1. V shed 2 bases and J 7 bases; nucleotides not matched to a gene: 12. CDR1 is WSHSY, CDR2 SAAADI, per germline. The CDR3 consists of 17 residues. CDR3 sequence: CASSEPGQGIAEQPQHF. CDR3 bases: TGCGCCAGCAGTGAGCCGGGACAGGGAATAGCGGAGCAGCCCCAGCATTTT.

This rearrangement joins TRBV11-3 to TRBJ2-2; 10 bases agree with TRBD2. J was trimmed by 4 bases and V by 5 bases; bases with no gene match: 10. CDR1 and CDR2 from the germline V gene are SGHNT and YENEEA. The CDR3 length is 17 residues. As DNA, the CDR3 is TGTGCCAGCAGCCTAGGGCCTAGCGGGGGAGTCACCGGGGAGCTGTTTTTT. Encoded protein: CASSLGPSGGVTGELFF.

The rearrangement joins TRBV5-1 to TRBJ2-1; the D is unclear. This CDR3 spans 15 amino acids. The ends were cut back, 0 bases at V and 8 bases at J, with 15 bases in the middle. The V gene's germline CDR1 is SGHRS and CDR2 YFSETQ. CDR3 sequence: CASSLVSGSGDEQFF. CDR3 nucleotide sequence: TGCGCCAGCAGCTTGGTCTCCGGAAGTGGCGATGAGCAGTTCTTC.

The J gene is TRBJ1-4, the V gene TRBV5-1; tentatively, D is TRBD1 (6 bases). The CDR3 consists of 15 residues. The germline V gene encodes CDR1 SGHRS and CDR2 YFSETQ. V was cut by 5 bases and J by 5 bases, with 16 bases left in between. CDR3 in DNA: TGCGCCAGCAGGCTGAAAGGGGGAGGAAATGAAAAACTGTTTTTT. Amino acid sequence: CASRLKGGGNEKLFF.

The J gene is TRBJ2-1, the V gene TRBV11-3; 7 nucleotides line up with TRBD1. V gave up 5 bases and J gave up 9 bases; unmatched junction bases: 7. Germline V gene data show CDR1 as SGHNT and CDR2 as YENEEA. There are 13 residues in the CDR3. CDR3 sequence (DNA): TGTGCCAGCAGCGCTGGGACAGTAGGTGAGCAGTTCTTC. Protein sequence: CASSAGTVGEQFF.

The CDR3 loop is CATSSPYTSYNEQFF. The CDR3 DNA follows: TGTGCCACCAGTAGTCCTTACACGTCCTACAATGAGCAGTTCTTC. The V call is TRBV24-1, the J call TRBJ2-1; D ambiguous. The CDR3 contains 15 residues. Trimming removed 6 bases from V and 1 base from J, with 12 bases in between. Germline CDR1 reads KGHDR; CDR2 reads SFDVKD.

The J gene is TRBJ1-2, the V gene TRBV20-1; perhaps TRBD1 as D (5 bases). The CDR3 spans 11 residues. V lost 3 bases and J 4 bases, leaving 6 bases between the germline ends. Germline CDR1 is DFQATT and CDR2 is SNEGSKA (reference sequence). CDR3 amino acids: CSASDSYGYTF. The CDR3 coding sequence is TGCAGTGCTAGCGACAGCTATGGCTACACCTTC.

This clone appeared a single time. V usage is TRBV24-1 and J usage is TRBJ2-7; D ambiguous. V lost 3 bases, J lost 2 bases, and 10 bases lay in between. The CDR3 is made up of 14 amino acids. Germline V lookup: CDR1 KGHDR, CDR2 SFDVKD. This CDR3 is CATSDPHGAYEQYV. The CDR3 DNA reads TGTGCCACCAGTGATCCCCATGGTGCCTACGAGCAGTACGTC.

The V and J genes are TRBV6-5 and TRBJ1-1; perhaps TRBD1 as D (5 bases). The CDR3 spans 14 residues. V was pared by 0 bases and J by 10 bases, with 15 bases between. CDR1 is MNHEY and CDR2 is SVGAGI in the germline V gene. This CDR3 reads CASSYSAGRVRAFF. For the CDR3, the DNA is TGTGCCAGCAGTTACTCGGCTGGCAGGGTGAGAGCTTTCTTT.

CDR3 in amino acids: CASKVSGANVLTF. The CDR3 DNA sequence: TGTGCCAGTAAAGTATCTGGGGCCAACGTCCTGACTTTC. This chain joins TRBV11-3 and TRBJ2-6, with D unresolved. CDR3 length: 13 amino acids. Germline V CDR1 and CDR2: SGHNT, YENEEA. V was trimmed by 9 bases and J by 1 base, leaving 7 bases between them.